This T cell receptor beta chain was recorded in a study of T cell repertoires in cytomegalovirus infection. Across the study: Indications of both CMV infection and matching HLA type were provided by public TCR beta signatures.

Study-level points and caveats: HLA-C-restricted CMV clonotypes gave the most frequent clonotype in two of eight donors. Cumulative frequency (of public TCR beta family members) identified carriers of CMV plus the relevant HLA.

Trimming left V 1 base short and J 2 bases short, with 6 bases between. The CDR3 is made up of 14 amino acids. Germline-derived CDR1 and CDR2 are SNHLY and FYNNEI. TCRdb independently ran MiXCR on the reads; one entry per CDR3 protein. The table has fewer than 200,000 distinct CDR3 sequences, about 21% seen once. The table lists this clonotype with a few counts. As yet, its antigen is unknown. The V gene is TRBV2, the J gene TRBJ2-1, with D hard to call. The receptor was derived from a human donor in good health (CMV status not recorded). Some clones in this sample may be carry-over from other donors' samples. Sequenced material: PBMCs. CDR3 DNA: TGTGCCAGCAGTGAAGACCAAACCTACAATGAGCAGTTCTTC. It specifies CASSEDQTYNEQFF.